This T cell receptor beta chain was recorded in a study of blood T cells in healthy people across ages. This clonotype was counted a few times. In terms of origin and age, donors were healthy Caucasian individuals from Russia aged about 6 to 90. Germline V gene data show CDR1 as MNHEY and CDR2 as SMNVEV (reference sequence). The CDR3 spans 14 residues. Trimming took off 6 bases at V and 2 bases at J, with 10 bases between the two ends. Next came a second PCR, run for roughly 7 to 12 cycles, which used a sample-barcoded 5' primer along with a J-beta primer mix. Each cDNA molecule, via a template-switch adaptor with 12 random nucleotides, was tagged. TCRdb re-called the 5' RACE reads with MiXCR, one entry per CDR3 protein. The data show hundreds of thousands of distinct CDR3 sequences, more than 20% seen once. This sample was also put to use in a study of T cells of mothers and their children. That study adds: Three healthy Caucasian mothers, along with their six children, were the donors.

The TCR comes from a boy between 5 and 17 years old in good health. The V gene is TRBV27, the J gene TRBJ1-4; no clear D gene. The sample taken for sequencing was blood. The CDR3 here is CASSPGPTNEKLFF. CDR3 DNA sequence: TGTGCCAGCAGCCCCGGGCCCACTAATGAAAAACTGTTTTTT. Supplemented by reference TRBV27 and TRBJ1-4, the full variable domain reads EAQVTQNPRYLITVTGKKLTVTCSQNMNHEYMSWYRQDPGLGLRQIYYSMNVEVTDKGDVPEGYKVSRKEKRNFPLILESPSPNQTSLYFCASSPGPTNEKLFFGSGTQLSVL.